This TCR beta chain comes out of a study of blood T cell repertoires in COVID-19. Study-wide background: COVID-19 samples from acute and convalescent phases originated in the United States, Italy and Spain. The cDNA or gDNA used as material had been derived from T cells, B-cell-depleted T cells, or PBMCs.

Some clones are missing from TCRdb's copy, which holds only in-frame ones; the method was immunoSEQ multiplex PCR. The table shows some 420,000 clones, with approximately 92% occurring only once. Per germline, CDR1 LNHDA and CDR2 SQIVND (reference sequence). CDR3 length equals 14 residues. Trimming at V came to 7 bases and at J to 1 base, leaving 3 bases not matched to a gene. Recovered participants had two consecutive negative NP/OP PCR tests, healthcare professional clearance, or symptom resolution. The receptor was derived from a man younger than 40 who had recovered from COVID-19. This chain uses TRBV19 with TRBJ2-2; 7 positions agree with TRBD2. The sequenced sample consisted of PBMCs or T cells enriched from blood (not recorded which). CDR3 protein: CASKQRENTGELFF. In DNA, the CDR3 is TGTGCCAGTAAGCAGCGGGAGAACACCGGGGAGCTGTTTTTT.